This T cell receptor beta chain was retrieved from a study of CD8 T cells in ankylosing spondylitis. Overall study results and limits: Typical of ankylosing spondylitis blood, it appeared, was a TCR beta motif of about eight highly homologous variants. From matched ankylosing spondylitis synovial fluid, disease-linked clones were reportedly recovered at significantly enriched levels.

This clonotype was observed a single time. What it binds is unknown. The CDR3 contains 14 residues. V dropped 5 bases and J dropped 4 bases, with 14 bases sitting between them. Germline V gives CDR1 LNHDA, CDR2 SQIVND (reference sequence). TCRdb independently ran MiXCR on the 5' RACE reads; one entry per CDR3 protein. The top ten clones hold approximately 3.1% of a sample with some 130,000 distinct CDR3 sequences, roughly 13% of them seen once. The receptor's source is a female donor with ankylosing spondylitis or in good health (not recorded which). Sample: blood, either unsorted or a sorted T cell fraction (not recorded which). V gene TRBV19 combines with J gene TRBJ1-2, with a tentative D call TRBD1 (6 bases). CDR3 nucleotides: TGTGCCAGTAGTCGCCCAGGGGTTAGCTATGGCTACACCTTC. Its protein product is CASSRPGVSYGYTF.